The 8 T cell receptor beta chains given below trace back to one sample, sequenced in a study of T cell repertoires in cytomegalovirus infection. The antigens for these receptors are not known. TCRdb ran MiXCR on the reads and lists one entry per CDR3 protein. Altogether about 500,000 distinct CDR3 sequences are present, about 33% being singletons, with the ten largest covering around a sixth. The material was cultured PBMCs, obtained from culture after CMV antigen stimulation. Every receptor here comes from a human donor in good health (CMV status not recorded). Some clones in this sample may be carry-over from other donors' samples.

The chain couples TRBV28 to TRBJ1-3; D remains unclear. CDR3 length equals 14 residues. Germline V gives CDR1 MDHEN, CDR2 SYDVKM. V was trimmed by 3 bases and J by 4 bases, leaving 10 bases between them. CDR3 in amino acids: CASSFEGRGNTIYF. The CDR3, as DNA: TGTGCCAGCAGTTTCGAGGGCAGGGGAAACACCATATATTTT.

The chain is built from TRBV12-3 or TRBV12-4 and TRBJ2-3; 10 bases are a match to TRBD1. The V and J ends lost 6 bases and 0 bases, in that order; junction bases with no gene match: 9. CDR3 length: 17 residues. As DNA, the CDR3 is TGTGCCAGCAGCCAAAGACAGGGGGCTATCAGCACAGATACGCAGTATTTT. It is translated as CASSQRQGAISTDTQYF.

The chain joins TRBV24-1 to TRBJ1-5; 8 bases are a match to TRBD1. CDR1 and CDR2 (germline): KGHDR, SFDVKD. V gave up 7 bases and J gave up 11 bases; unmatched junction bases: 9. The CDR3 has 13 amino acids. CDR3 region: CATSPGTGGSQHF. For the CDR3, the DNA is TGTGCCACCAGCCCCGGAACAGGGGGATCCCAGCATTTT.

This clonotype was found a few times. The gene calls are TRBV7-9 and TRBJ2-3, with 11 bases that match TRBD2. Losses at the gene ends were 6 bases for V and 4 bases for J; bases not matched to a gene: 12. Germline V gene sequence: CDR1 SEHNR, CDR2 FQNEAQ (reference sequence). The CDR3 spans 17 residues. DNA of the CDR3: TGTGCCAGCAGACGAGTAGCGGGAGGGTTACGGGCAGATACGCAGTATTTT. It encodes CASRRVAGGLRADTQYF.

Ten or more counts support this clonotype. The CDR3 nucleotides read TGTGCCAGCAGCCCCCGGGACTACTCCTACAATGAGCAGTTCTTC. Its translation: CASSPRDYSYNEQFF. This chain connects TRBV7-6 to TRBJ2-1, with 7 bases aligning to TRBD2. Trimming cost V 5 bases and J 0 bases; bases outside gene matches: 4. The length of the CDR3 is 15 residues. CDR1 and CDR2 (germline): SGHVS, FNYEAQ.

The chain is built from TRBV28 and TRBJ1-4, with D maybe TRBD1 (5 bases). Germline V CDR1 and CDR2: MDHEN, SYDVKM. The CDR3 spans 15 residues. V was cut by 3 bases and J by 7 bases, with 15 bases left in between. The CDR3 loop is CASSFGGGRAEKLFF. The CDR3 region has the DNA TGTGCCAGCAGTTTCGGGGGGGGGAGGGCTGAAAAACTGTTTTTT. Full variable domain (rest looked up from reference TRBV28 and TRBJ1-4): DVKVTQSSRYLVKRTGEKVFLECVQDMDHENMFWYRQDPGLGLRLIYFSYDVKMKEKGDIPEGYSVSREKKERFSLILESASTNQTSMYLCASSFGGGRAEKLFFGSGTQLSVL.

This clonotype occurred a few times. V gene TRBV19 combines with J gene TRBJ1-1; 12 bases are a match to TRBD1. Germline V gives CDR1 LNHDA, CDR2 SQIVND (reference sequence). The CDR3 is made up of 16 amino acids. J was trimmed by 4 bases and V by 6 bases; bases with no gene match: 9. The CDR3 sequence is CASRGQGAFGSTEAFF. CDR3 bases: TGTGCCAGTAGGGGACAGGGGGCGTTTGGGAGCACTGAAGCTTTCTTT.

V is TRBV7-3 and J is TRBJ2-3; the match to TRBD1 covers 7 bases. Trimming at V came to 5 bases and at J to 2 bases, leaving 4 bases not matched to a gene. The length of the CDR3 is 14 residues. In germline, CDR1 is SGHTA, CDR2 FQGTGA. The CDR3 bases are TGTGCCAGCAGCATGACAGGGCCCACAGATACGCAGTATTTT. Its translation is CASSMTGPTDTQYF.